These 3 T cell receptor beta chains were sequenced from one sample in a study of CD8+ T cells in alopecia areata. RNA, once extracted, was reverse transcribed into cDNA for use as the sequencing template. Using immunoSEQ multiplex PCR, the repertoire was profiled, and TCRdb retains in-frame clones only, with some absent. The sample has about 150,000 clones, roughly 61% seen once. This material consisted of CD4+ T cells sorted from blood, taken at week 0. All receptors come from a human donor with alopecia areata.

This clone was counted a few times. The rearrangement uses TRBV5-1 and TRBJ2-7; 7 bases line up with TRBD2. This CDR3 is 18 amino acids long. V was clipped by 0 bases and J by 12 bases; unmatched bases: 24. In germline, CDR1 is SGHRS, CDR2 YFSETQ. In nucleotides, the CDR3 is TGCGCCAGCAGCTTGGAGGGACTACTCACCTCCAAGTTTCCAACTCTGTACTTC. It translates to CASSLEGLLTSKFPTLYF.

As DNA, the CDR3 is TGCGCCAGCAGCTTGGACGGGGCCAGGAGAGAGACCCAGTACTTC. Amino acid sequence: CASSLDGARRETQYF. This sequence joins TRBV5-1 and TRBJ2-5, with D possibly being TRBD1 or TRBD2 (5 bases each). The V and J ends lost 0 bases and 4 bases respectively, with 13 bases between them. The CDR3 spans 15 residues. The germline CDR1 and CDR2 sequences are SGHRS and YFSETQ.

The V and J genes are TRBV9 and TRBJ2-2; D gene unclear. Germline V gives CDR1 SGDLS, CDR2 YYNGEE. Between the trimmed V and J ends, which lost 0 bases and 1 base, there was a span of 4 bases. CDR3 size: 14 residues. CDR3 sequence: CASSVGGNTGELFF. For the CDR3, the DNA is TGTGCCAGCAGCGTAGGCGGGAACACCGGGGAGCTGTTTTTT.